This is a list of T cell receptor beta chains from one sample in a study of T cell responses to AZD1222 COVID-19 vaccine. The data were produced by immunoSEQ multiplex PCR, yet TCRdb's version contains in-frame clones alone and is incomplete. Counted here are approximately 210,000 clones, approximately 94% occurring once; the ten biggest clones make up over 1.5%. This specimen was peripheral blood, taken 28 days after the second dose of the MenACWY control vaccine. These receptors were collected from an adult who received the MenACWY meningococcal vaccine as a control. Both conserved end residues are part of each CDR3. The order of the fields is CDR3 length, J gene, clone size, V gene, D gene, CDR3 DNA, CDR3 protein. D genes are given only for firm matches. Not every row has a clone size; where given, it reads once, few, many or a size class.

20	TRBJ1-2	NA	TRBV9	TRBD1	TGTGCCAGCAGCTCCAGCCCTCAGCGAAATAACAGGGGAGTATTCTATGGCTACACCTTC	CASSSSPQRNNRGVFYGYTF
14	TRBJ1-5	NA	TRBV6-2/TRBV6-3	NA	TGTGCCAGCAGCCCTTACAGGGACAATCAGCCCCAGCATTTT	CASSPYRDNQPQHF
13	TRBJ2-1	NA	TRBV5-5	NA	TGTGCCAGCAGCTTGGTAACATACAATGAGCAGTTCTTC	CASSLVTYNEQFF
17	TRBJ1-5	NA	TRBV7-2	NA	TGTGCCAGCAGCTTAGTTGGCAGGCGGGGTTCAGGACAGCCCCAGCATTTT	CASSLVGRRGSGQPQHF
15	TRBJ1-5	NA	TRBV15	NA	TGTGCCACCAGCAGCGACACCCGATTCCCCCAGCCCCAGCATTTT	CATSSDTRFPQPQHF
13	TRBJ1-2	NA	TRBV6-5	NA	TGTGCCAGCAGTAGCACAGGGTTAGCGGGCTACACCTTC	CASSSTGLAGYTF
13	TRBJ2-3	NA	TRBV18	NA	TGTGCCAGCTCACCACCTACTTCAGATACGCAGTATTTT	CASSPPTSDTQYF
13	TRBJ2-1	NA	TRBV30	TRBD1	TGTGCCTGCGACAGGGGGCGCGGAGATGAGCAGTTCTTC	CACDRGRGDEQFF
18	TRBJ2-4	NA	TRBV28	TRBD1	TGTGCCAGCAGTGCCGAGGGCCGGGACAGGGGGCTCGGAAACATTCAGTACTTC	CASSAEGRDRGLGNIQYF
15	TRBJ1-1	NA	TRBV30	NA	TGTGCCTGGAGTAGGGGGTTAGGAGGGGGCACTGAAGCTTTCTTT	CAWSRGLGGGTEAFF
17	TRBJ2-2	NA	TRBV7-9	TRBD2	TGTGCCAGCAGCTTAGGGTCGCTAGCGGCGAACACCGGGGAGCTGTTTTTT	CASSLGSLAANTGELFF
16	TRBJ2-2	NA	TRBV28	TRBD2	TGTGCCAGCACCTCCGGTAGCGGGAGGTTCACCGGGGAGCTGTTTTTT	CASTSGSGRFTGELFF
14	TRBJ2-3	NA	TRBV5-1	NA	TGCGCCAGCAGCCCGGACAAAAGCACAGATACGCAGTATTTT	CASSPDKSTDTQYF
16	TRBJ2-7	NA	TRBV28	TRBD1	TGTGCCAGCAGTGAGGGAACAGGGGCCCTTCACTACGAGCAGTACTTC	CASSEGTGALHYEQYF
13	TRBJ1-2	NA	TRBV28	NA	TGTGCCAGCAGTCTAAGGACGGTATATGGCTACACCTTC	CASSLRTVYGYTF
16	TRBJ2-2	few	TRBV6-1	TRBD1	TGTGCCAGCAGTGCCCGGGACAGGGGGCCAGGCGGGGAGCTGTTTTTT	CASSARDRGPGGELFF
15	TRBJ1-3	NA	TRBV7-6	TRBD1	TGTGCCAGCAGCCCTCGGGACAGGGTTGGAAACACCATATATTTT	CASSPRDRVGNTIYF
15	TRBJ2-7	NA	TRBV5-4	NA	TGTGCCAGCAGCTTGGCTGGGGCGACCGGCGACGAGCAGTACTTC	CASSLAGATGDEQYF
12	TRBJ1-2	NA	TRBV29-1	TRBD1	TGCAGCGTTGTGGGACAGGCCTATGGCTACACCTTC	CSVVGQAYGYTF
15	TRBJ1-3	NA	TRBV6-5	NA	TGTGCCAGCAGTTACGGTCCGGATGCTGGAAACACCATATATTTT	CASSYGPDAGNTIYF
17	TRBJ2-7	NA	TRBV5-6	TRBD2	TGTGCCAGCAGCTTGCCCCCGACTAGCGGGGGGGTGTACGAGCAGTACTTC	CASSLPPTSGGVYEQYF
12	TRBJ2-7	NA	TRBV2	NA	TGTGCCAGCAGGGGGACGAGCTACGAGCAGTACTTC	CASRGTSYEQYF
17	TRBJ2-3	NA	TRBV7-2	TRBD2	TGTGCCAGCAGCTTAGCGATGCGGGGGGGTGGCACAGATACGCAGTATTTT	CASSLAMRGGGTDTQYF
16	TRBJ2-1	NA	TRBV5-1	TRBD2	TGCGCCAGCAGCCCTGCGACTAGCGGGGGGGCACGGGAGCAGTTCTTC	CASSPATSGGAREQFF
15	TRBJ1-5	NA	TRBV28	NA	TGTGCCAGCGAGAAAGAGGGGCCAAAAAATCAGCCCCAGCATTTT	CASEKEGPKNQPQHF